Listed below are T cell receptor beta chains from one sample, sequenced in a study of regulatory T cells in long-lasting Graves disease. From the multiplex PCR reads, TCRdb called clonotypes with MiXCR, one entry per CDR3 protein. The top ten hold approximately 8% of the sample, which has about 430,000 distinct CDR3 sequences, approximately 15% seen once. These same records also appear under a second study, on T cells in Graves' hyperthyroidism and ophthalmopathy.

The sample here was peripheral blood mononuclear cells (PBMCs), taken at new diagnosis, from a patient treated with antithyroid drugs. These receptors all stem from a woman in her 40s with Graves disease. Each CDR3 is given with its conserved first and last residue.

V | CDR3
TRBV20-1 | CSARIGSGRETQYF
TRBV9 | CASSVNGQGIGELFF
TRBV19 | CASTPGQGSFYEQYF
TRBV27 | CASSPSLQSSYEQYF
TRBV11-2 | CASSFTSGDLTDTQYF
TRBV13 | CASSSSSGRIDETQYF
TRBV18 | CASSPSGSRVYEQYF
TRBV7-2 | CASSLGAGFGEQYF
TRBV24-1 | CATSDSLDGQPQHF
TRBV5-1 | CASSPSGIFETQYF
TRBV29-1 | CSVLAPGNTIYF
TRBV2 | CASSVLYSSYNEQFF
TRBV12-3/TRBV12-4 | CASSRLSQPQHF
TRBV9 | CASSVGWDRVDEQFF
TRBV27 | CVSSGSSGANVLTF
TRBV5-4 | CASSSKTGANFHEQFF
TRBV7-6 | CASSLGATSGSLHNEQFF
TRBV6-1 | CASRLRDTQYF
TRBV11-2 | CASSLTGNSYNEQFF
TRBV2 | CASEGTDSGNTIYF
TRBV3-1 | CASSQEVVNEQFF
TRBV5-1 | CASKTGAGELFF
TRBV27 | CASSLSGTGAYGYTF
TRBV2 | CASSGETGGNIQYF
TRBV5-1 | CASSFEMSGGSSRQPQHF
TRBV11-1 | CASSRDRGRQNEQFF
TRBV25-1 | CASSEWTGGDEQYF
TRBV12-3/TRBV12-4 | CATGGGYPNTGELFF
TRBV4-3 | CASSQDLVQETQYF
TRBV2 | CASRTGTGGGGNQPQHF
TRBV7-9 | CASSLARGQGGGYTF
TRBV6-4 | CASSDPGLANSYEQFF
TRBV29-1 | CSVEVTKRGYTF
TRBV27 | CASSRGLNQPQHF
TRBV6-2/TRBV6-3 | CASSYSALAASRSYEQYF
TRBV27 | CASSFLGSAGYTF
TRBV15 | CAASIRDNYGYTF
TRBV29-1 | CSAGVASSNTEAFF
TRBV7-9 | CASSLAPLGPYEETQYF
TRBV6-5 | CASSYRLAGDEQYF
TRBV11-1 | CASSTTRDSRNNEQFF
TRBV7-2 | CASSLVLAGTRNEQFF
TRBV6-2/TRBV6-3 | CASSYPTNLRERGDNEQFF
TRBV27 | CASSLMGASAKNIQYF
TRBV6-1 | CASKILLAGEADTQYF
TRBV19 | CASCSIRDSNEKLFF
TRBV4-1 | CASSQHEEYGYTF
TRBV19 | CASSQTVNNEQFF